The 3 T cell receptor beta chains in this list originate from one sample, sequenced in a study of blood T cell repertoires in COVID-19. Libraries were prepared by immunoSEQ multiplex PCR; TCRdb keeps only in-frame clonotypes and omits some of them. There are some 70,000 clones in the sample; 75% to 90% occur only once, and more than 8% lies in the top ten. The material sequenced was peripheral blood. Receptor source: a man between 45 and 60 years old with active COVID-19.

Only one count was recorded for this clone. The rearrangement links TRBV7-2 to TRBJ1-5; D uncertain. Germline lookup yields CDR1 SGHTA and CDR2 FQGNSA. V was trimmed by 5 bases and J by 4 bases, leaving 12 bases between them. The CDR3 is made up of 14 amino acids. The CDR3 sequence is CASSRLETNQPQHF. CDR3 nucleotides: TGTGCCAGCAGCCGTCTCGAGACTAATCAGCCCCAGCATTTT.

This clone was counted a single time. The rearrangement joins TRBV7-2 to TRBJ2-7, with unresolved D. CDR3 length equals 14 residues. Trimming stripped 1 base from V and 3 bases from J, with 10 bases between. Germline values: CDR1 SGHTA, CDR2 FQGNSA. The CDR3 nucleotides read TGTGCCAGCAGCTTAGGCTTGAGAGGCTACGAGCAGTACTTC. This gives the protein CASSLGLRGYEQYF.

Here the CDR3 DNA reads TGTGCCAGCAGTTACTCAGAGAACTATGGCTACACCTTC. As protein: CASSYSENYGYTF. The V and J genes are TRBV6-2 or TRBV6-3 and TRBJ1-2; D ambiguous. The CDR3 runs 13 residues. Trimming shortened V by 0 bases and J by 2 bases, and 4 bases separated the two germline ends. Germline V CDR1 and CDR2: MNHEY, SVGEGT.